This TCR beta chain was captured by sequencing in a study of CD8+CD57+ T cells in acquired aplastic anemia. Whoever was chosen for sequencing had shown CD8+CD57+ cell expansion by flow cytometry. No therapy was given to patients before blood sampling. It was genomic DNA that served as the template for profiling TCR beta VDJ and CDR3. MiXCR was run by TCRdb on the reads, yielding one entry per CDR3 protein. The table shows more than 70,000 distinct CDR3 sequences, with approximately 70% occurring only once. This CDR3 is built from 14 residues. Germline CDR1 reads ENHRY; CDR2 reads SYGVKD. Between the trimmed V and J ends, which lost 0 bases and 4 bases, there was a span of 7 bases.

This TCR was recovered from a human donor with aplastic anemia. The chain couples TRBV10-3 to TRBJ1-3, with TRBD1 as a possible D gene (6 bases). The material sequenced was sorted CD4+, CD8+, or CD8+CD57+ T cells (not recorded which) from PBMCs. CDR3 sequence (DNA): TGTGCCATCAGTGAGTCTACAGGGGGAAACACCATATATTTT. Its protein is CAISESTGGNTIYF.